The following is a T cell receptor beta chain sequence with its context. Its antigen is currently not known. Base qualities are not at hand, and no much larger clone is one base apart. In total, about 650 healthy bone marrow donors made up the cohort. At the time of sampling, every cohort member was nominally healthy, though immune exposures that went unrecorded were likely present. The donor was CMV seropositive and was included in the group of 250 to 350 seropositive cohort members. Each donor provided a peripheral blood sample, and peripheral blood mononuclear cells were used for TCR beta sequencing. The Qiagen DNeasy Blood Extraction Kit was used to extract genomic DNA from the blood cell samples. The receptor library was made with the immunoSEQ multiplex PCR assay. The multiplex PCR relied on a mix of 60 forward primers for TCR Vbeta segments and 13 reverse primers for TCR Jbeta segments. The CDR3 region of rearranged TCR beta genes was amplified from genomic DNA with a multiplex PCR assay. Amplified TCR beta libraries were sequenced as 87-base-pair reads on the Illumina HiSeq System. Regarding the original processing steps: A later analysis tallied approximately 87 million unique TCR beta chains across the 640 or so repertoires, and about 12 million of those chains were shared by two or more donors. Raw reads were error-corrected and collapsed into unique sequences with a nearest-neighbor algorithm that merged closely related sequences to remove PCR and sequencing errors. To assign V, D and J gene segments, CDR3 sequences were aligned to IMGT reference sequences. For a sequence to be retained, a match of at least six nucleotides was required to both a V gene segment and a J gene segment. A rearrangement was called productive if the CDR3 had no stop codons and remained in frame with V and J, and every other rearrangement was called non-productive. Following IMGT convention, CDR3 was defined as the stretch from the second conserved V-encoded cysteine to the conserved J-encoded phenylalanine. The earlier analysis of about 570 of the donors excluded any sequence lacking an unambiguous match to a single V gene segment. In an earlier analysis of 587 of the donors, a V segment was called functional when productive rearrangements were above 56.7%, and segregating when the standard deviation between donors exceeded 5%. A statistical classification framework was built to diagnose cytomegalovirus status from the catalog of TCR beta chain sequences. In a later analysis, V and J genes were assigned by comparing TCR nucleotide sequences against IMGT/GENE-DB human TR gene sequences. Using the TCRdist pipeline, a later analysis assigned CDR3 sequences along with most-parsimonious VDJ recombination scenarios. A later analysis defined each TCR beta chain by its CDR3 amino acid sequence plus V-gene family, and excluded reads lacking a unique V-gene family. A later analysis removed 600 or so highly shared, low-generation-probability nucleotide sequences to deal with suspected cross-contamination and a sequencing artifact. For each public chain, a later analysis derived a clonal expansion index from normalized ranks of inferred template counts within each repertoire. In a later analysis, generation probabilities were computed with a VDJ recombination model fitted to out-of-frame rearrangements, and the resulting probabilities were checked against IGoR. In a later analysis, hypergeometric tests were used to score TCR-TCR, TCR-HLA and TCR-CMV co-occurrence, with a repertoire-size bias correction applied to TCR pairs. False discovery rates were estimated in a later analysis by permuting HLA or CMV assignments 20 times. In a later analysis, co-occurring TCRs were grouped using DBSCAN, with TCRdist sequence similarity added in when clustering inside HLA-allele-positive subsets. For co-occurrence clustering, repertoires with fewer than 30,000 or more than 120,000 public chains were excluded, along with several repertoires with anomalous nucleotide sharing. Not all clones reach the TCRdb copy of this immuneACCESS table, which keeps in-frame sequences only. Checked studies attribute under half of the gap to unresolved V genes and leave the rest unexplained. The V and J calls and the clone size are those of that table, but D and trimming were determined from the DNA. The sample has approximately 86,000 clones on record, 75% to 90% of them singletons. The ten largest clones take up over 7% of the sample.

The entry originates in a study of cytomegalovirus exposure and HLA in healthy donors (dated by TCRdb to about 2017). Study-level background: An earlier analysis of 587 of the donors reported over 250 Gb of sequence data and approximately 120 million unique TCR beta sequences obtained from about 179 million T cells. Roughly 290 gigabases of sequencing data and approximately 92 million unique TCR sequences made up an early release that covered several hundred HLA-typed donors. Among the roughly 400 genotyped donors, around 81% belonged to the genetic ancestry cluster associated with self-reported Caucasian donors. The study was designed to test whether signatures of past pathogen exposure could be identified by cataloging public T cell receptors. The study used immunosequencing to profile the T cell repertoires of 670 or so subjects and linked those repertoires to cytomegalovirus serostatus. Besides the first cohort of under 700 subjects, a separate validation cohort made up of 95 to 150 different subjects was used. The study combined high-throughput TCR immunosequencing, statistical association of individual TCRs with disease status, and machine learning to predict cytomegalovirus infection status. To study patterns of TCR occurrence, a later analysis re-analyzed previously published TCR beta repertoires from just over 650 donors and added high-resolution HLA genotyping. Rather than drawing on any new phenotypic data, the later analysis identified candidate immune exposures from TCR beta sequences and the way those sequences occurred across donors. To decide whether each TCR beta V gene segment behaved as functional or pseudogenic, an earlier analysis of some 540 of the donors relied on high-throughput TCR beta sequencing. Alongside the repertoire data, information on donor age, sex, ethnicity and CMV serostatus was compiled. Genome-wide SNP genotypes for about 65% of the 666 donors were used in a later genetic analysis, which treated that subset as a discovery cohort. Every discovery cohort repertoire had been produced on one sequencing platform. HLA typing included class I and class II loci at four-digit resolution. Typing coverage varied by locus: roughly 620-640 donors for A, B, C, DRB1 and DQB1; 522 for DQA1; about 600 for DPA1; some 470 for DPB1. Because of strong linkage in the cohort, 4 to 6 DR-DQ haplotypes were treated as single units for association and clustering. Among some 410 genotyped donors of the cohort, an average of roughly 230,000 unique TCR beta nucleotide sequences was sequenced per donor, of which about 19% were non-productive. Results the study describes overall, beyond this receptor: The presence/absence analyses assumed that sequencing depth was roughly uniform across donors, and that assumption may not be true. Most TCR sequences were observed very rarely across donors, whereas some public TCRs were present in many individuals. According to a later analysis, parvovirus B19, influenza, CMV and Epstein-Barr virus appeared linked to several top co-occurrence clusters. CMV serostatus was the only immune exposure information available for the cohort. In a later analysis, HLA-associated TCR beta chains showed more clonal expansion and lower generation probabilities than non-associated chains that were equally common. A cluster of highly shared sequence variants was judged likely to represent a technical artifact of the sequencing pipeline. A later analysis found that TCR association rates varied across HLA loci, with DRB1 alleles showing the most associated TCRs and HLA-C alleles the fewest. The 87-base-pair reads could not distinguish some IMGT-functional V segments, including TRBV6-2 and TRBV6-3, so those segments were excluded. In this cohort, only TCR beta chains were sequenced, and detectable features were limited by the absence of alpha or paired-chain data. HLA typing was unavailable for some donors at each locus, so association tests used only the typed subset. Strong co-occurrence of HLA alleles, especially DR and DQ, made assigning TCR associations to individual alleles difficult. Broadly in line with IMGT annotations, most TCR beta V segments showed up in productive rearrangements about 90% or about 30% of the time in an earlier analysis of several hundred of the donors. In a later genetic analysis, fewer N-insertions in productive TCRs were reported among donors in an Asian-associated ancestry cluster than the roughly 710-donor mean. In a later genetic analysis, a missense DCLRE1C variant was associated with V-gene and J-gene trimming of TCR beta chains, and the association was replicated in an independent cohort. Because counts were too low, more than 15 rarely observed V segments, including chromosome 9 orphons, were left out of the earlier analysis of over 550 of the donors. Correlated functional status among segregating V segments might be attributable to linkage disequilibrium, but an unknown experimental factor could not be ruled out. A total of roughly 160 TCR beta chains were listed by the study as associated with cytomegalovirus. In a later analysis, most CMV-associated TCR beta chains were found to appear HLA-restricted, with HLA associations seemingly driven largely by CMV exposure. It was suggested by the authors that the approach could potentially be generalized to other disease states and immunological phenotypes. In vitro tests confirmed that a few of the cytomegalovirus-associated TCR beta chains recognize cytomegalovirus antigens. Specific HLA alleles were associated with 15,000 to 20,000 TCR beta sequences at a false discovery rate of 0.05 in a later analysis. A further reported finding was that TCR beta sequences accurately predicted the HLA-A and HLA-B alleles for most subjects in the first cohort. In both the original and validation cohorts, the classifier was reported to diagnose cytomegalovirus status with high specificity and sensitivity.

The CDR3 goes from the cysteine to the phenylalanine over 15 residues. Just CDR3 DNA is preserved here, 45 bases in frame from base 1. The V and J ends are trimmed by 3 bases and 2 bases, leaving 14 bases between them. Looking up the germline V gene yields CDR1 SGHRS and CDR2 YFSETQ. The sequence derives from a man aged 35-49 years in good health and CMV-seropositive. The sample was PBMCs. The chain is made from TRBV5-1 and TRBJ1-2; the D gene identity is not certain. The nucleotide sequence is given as TGCGCCAGCAGCTCGGAGGGTGGACCCAACTATGGCTACACCTTC. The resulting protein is CASSSEGGPNYGYTF. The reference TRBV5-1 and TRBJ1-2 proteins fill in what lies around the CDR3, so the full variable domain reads KAGVTQTPRYLIKTRGQQVTLSCSPISGHRSVSWYQQTPGQGLQFLFEYFSETQRNKGNFPGRFSGRQFSNSRSEMNVSTLELGDSALYLCASSSEGGPNYGYTFGSGTRLTVV.